This TCR beta chain was documented in a study of T cells in tuberculosis. At the level of the study: Within 7 days of starting treatment, or before, PBMC were stored. Study-level findings and limits: A GMM-specific repertoire classifier reached roughly 90% accuracy, AUROC approximately 0.9.

A word on this clone: Its antigen is not known.

TCRdb keeps only in-frame clones here, not all; method: immunoSEQ multiplex PCR. The data show some 31,000 clones, 92% seen once. This CDR3 region has 16 residues. CDR1 LGHNA and CDR2 YSLEER come from the germline V gene. With V trimmed by 3 bases and J by 6 bases, 13 bases remained unmatched. The time point: new active TB diagnosis, blood taken before or within 7 days of starting treatment. The sequences come from PBMCs, collected at tuberculosis diagnosis. This rearrangement joins TRBV4-3 to TRBJ1-1; TRBD1 matches at 7 bases. The receptor was derived from an adult with tuberculosis. The CDR3, as DNA: TGCGCCAGCAGCCATAATCCCGGGACAGCGCGCTCTGAAGCTTTCTTT. Its translation is CASSHNPGTARSEAFF.